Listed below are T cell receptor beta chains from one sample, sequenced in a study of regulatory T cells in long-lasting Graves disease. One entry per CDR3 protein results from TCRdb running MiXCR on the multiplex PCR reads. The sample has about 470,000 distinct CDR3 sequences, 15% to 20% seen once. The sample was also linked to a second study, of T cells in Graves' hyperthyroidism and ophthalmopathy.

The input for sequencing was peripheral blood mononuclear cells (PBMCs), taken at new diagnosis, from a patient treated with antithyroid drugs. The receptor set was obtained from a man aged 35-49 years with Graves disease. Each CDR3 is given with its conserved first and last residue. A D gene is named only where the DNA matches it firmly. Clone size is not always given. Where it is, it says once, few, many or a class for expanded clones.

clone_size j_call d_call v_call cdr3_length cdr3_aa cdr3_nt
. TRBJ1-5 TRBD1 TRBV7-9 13 CASGRTGNQPQHF TGTGCCAGCGGCCGGACAGGTAATCAGCCCCAGCATTTT
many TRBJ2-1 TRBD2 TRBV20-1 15 CSARRTSWTYNEQFF TGCAGTGCTAGGCGGACTAGCTGGACCTACAATGAGCAGTTCTTC
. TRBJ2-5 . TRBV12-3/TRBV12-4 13 CASSLRVSKTQYF TGTGCCAGCAGTCTCCGGGTTAGCAAGACCCAGTACTTC
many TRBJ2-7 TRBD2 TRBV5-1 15 CASSFLSGDSYEQYF TGCGCCAGCAGCTTTCTTAGCGGGGATTCCTACGAGCAGTACTTC
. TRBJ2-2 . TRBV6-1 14 CASRFQGTTGELFF TGTGCCAGCAGATTCCAGGGGACCACCGGGGAGCTGTTTTTT
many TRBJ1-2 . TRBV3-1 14 CASSLSGYDYGYTF TGTGCCAGCAGCCTCTCAGGGTACGACTATGGCTACACCTTC
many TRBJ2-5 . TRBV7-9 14 CASSFGQNQETQYF TGTGCCAGCAGCTTTGGGCAGAACCAAGAGACCCAGTACTTC
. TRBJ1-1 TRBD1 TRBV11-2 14 CASTPGTVVTEAFF TGCGCCAGCACTCCCGGGACAGTGGTTACTGAAGCTTTCTTT
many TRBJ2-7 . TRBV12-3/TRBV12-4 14 CASSLGLFSSEQYF TGTGCCAGCAGTTTAGGCCTGTTCTCCTCCGAGCAGTACTTC
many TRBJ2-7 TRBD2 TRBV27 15 CASSLTSGRPYEQYF TGTGCCAGCAGTCTAACTAGCGGGAGGCCCTACGAGCAGTACTTC
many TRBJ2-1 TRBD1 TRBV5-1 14 CASSSRDRGNEQFF TGCGCCAGCTCCTCCCGGGACAGGGGTAATGAGCAGTTCTTC
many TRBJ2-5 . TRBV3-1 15 CASSQDRAPVETQYF TGTGCCAGCAGCCAAGATCGGGCACCCGTGGAGACCCAGTACTTC
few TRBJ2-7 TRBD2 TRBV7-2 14 CASSVSGRAHEQYF TGTGCCAGCAGCGTTAGCGGGAGGGCCCACGAGCAGTACTTC
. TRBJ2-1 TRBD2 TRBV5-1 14 CASSSRGTSNEQFF TGCGCCAGCAGTTCTCGAGGGACTAGCAATGAGCAGTTCTTC
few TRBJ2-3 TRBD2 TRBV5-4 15 CASRRAGDYTDTQYF TGTGCCAGCAGGAGGGCGGGAGATTACACAGATACGCAGTATTTT
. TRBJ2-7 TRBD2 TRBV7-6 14 CASSPSRGGVEQYF TGTGCCAGCAGCCCCTCCCGGGGAGGGGTCGAGCAGTACTTC
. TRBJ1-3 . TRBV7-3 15 CASSLTGDTGNTIYF TGTGCCAGCAGCTTAACGGGGGACACTGGAAACACCATATATTTT
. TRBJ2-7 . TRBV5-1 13 CASRDTNLYEQYF TGCGCCAGCCGGGACACGAACCTCTACGAGCAGTACTTC
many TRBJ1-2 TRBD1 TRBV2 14 CASRRETGDYGYTF TGTGCCAGCAGGCGCGAGACAGGGGACTATGGCTACACCTTC
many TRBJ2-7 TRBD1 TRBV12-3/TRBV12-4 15 CASSPLAGQGYEQYF TGTGCCAGCAGTCCACTTGCGGGACAGGGTTACGAGCAGTACTTC
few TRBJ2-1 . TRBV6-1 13 CASSESAAGEQFF TGTGCCAGCAGTGAGTCAGCTGCGGGTGAGCAGTTCTTC
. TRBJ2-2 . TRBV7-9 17 CASRPTLFADHTGELFF TGTGCCAGCAGACCGACTCTTTTCGCCGACCACACCGGGGAGCTGTTTTTT
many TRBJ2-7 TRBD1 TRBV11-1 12 CASSQTGQVTNF TGTGCCAGCAGCCAAACGGGACAGGTGACGAACTTC
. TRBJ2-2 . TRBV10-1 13 CASSELRTGELFF TGCGCCAGCAGTGAGCTCCGTACCGGGGAGCTGTTTTTT
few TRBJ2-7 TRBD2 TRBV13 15 CASSVGTSGFYEQYF TGTGCCAGCAGCGTCGGGACTAGCGGATTTTACGAGCAGTACTTC
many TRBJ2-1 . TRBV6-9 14 CASSYPSERSEQFF TGTGCCAGCAGTTACCCGTCCGAGAGGTCCGAGCAGTTCTTC
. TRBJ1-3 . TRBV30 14 CAWRDLGSGNTIYF TGTGCCTGGAGGGATTTAGGGTCCGGAAACACCATATATTTT
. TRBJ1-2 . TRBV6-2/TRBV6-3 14 CASSPKGRSYGYTF TGTGCCAGCAGCCCCAAGGGGCGAAGCTATGGCTACACCTTC
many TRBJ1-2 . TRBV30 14 CAWSLGRRYDGYTF TGTGCCTGGAGTTTGGGCAGGCGATATGATGGCTACACCTTC
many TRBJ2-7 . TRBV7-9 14 CASSSQVYSYEQYF TGTGCCAGCAGCTCTCAGGTTTACTCCTACGAGCAGTACTTC
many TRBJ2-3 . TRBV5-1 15 CASSPVVAYTDTQYF TGCGCCAGCAGCCCCGTAGTAGCGTACACAGATACGCAGTATTTT
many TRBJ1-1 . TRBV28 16 CASSHLEGGGNTEAFF TGTGCCAGCAGCCACCTCGAGGGCGGAGGGAACACTGAAGCTTTCTTT
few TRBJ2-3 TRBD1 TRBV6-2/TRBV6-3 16 CASSLIGQGSTDTQYF TGTGCCAGCAGTTTGATAGGACAGGGAAGCACAGATACGCAGTATTTT
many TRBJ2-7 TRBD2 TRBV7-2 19 CASSLAAATSGSLLYEQYF TGTGCCAGCAGCTTAGCCGCGGCCACTAGCGGGAGTCTCCTCTACGAGCAGTACTTC
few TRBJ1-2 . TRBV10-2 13 CASSEDRFYGYTF TGCGCCAGCAGTGAGGACAGATTCTATGGCTACACCTTC
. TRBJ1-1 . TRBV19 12 CASSYADTEAFF TGTGCCAGTAGTTACGCAGACACTGAAGCTTTCTTT
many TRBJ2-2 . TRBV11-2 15 CASSFDRTNTGELFF TGTGCCAGCAGCTTTGACAGGACGAACACCGGGGAGCTGTTTTTT
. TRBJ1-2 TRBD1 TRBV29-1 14 CSVETGQGRYGYTF TGCAGCGTTGAGACGGGACAGGGACGGTATGGTTACACCTTC
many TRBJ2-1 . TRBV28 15 CASSFEDRFDNEQFF TGTGCCAGCAGTTTTGAGGACAGATTCGACAATGAGCAGTTCTTC
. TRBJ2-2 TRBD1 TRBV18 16 CASSPGTGANTGELFF TGTGCCAGCTCACCAGGGACAGGCGCAAACACCGGGGAGCTGTTTTTT
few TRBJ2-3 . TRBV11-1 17 CASSVGEPRIETDTQYF TGTGCCAGCAGCGTTGGGGAGCCCCGGATAGAAACAGATACGCAGTATTTT
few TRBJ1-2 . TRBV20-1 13 CSARGIQVYGYTF TGCAGTGCTAGAGGTATTCAAGTCTATGGCTACACCTTC
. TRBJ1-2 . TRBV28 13 CASSFSVGYGYTF TGTGCCAGCAGTTTTTCGGTGGGCTATGGCTACACCTTC
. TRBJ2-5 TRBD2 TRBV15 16 CATNGLEFSFQETQYF TGTGCCACCAATGGACTAGAATTTAGTTTTCAAGAGACCCAGTACTTC
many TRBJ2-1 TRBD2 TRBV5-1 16 CASSLAFSGSVNEQFF TGCGCCAGCAGCTTGGCCTTTAGCGGGTCTGTGAATGAGCAGTTCTTC
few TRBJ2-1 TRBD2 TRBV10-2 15 CASSKLAGSGNEQFF TGCGCCAGCAGTAAACTAGCGGGATCAGGGAATGAGCAGTTCTTC
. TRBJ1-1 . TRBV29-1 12 CTVARLNTEAFF TGCACGGTGGCCAGGCTGAACACTGAAGCTTTCTTT
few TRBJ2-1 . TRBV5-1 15 CASCPSATSYNEQFF TGCGCCAGCTGCCCTAGCGCGACGTCCTACAATGAGCAGTTCTTC
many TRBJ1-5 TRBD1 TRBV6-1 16 CASSPGQGGSNQPQHF TGTGCCAGCAGCCCGGGACAGGGGGGTAGCAATCAGCCCCAGCATTTT
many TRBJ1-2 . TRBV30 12 CAWRDEYKGYTF TGTGCCTGGAGAGATGAGTATAAAGGCTACACCTTC
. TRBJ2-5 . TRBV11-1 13 CASSRGTEGTQYF TGTGCCAGCAGCCGCGGGACAGAAGGGACCCAGTACTTC